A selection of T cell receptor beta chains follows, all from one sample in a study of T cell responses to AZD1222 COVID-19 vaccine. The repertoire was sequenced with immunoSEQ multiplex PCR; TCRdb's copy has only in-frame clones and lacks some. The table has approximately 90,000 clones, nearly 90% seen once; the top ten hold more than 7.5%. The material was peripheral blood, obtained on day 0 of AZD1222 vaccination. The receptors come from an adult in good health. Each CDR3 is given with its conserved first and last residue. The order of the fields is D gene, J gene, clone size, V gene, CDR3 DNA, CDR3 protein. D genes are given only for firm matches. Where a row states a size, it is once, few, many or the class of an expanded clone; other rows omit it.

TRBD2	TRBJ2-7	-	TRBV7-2	TGTGCCAGCAGCGACGGGGGGGCTGTGAGATACGAGCAGTACTTC	CASSDGGAVRYEQYF
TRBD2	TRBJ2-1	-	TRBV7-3	TGTGCCAGCGGTAGAAGGGGAGGGAATGAGCAGTTCTTC	CASGRRGGNEQFF
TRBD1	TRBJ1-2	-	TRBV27	TGTGCCAGCAGTTTATCGGAGGCCAGGGGGGGCTATGGCTACACCTTC	CASSLSEARGGYGYTF
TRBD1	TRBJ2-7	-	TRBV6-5	TGTGCCAGCAGTTACTCCCAGGACAGGGCGTACGAGCAGTACTTC	CASSYSQDRAYEQYF
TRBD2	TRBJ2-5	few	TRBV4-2	TGTGCCAGCAGCCAGGAGCGGGGGGGCCAAGAGACCCAGTACTTC	CASSQERGGQETQYF
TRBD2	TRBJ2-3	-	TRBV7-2	TGTGCCAGCAGCCTCCGGACTAGCGGGGGTTCAGATACGCAGTATTTT	CASSLRTSGGSDTQYF
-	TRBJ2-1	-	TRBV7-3	TGTGCCAGCAGCTCCGGGACCCAAAATGAGCAGTTCTTC	CASSSGTQNEQFF
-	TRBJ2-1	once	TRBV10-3	TGTGCCATCAGTGAGCTGGGGGCGTGGGATGAGCAGTTCTTC	CAISELGAWDEQFF
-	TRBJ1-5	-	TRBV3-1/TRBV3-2	TGTGCCAGCAGCATACCCTCCTCGCCGAATAGCAATCAGCCCCAGCATTTT	CASSIPSSPNSNQPQHF
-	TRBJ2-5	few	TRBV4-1	TGCGCCAGCAGCCGAACTGGGGACCAAGAGACCCAGTACTTC	CASSRTGDQETQYF
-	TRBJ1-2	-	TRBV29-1	TGCAGCGTTCCGGTGGAGGGGAGAAGCTACACCTTC	CSVPVEGRSYTF
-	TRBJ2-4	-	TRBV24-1	TGTGCCACCAGGGCCCGAGGGATGGGGGGCCGACCAGACATTCAGTACTTC	CATRARGMGGRPDIQYF
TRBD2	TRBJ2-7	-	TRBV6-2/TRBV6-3	TGTGCCAGCAGTTACTCTCCGGGACTAACCTTCGAGCAGTACTTC	CASSYSPGLTFEQYF
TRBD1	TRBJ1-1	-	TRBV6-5	TGTGCCAGCAGTAGATCCGGACAGGCGAACACTGAAGCTTTCTTT	CASSRSGQANTEAFF
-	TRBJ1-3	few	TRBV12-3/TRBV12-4	TGTGCCAGCAGTCCGCATAGCGGAAACACCATATATTTT	CASSPHSGNTIYF
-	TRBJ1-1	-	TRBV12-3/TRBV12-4	TGTGCCAGCAGTTTTAGGTTCGGGACTGAAGCTTTCTTT	CASSFRFGTEAFF
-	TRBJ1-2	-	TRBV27	TGTGCCAGCAGTGGGGAGCCTGGCTATGGCTACACCTTC	CASSGEPGYGYTF
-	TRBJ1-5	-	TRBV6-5	TGTGCCAGCAGGTGGGACTCAGATAGCAATCAGCCCCAGCATTTT	CASRWDSDSNQPQHF
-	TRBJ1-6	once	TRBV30	TGTGCCTGGAGTGTTGGGTCACCCCTCCACTTT	CAWSVGSPLHF
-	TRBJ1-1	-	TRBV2	TGTGCCAGCAGGGGGGGCCTGAACACTGAAGCTTTCTTT	CASRGGLNTEAFF
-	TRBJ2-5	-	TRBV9	TGTGCCAGCAGCGCTGGCCGGGGCCCCCAAGAGACCCAGTACTTC	CASSAGRGPQETQYF
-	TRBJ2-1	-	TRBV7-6	TGTGCCAGCAGCTTAGTGACGGGTGAGCAGTTCTTC	CASSLVTGEQFF
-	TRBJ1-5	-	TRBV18	TGTGCCAGCTCGCCTTACAGGGACACTCAGCCCCAGCATTTT	CASSPYRDTQPQHF
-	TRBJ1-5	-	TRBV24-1	TGTGCCACCAAGACGGGGGAATGGAACCTTGGCAATCAGCCCCAGCATTTT	CATKTGEWNLGNQPQHF
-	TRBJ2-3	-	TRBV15	TGTGCCACCAGCAGAGACAGGACCCTACGGTCGGATACGCAGTATTTT	CATSRDRTLRSDTQYF
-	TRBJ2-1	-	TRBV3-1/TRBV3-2	TGTGCCACCCGGGGACGAGGGTTCTTC	CATRGRGFF
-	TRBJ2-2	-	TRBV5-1	TGCGCCAGCACCGTGGGCACCGGGGAGCTGTTTTTT	CASTVGTGELFF
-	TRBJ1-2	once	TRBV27	TGTGCCAGCAGTTTAAAGGGCAGGGGAAGGAACTATGGCTACACCTTC	CASSLKGRGRNYGYTF
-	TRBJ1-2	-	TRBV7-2	TGTGCCAGCAGCTTAAACAGGGCCTATGGCTACACCTTC	CASSLNRAYGYTF
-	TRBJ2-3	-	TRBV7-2	TGTGCCAGCAGCTTAAATTCCGCGGGGAGCACAGATACGCAGTATTTT	CASSLNSAGSTDTQYF
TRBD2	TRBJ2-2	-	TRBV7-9	TGTGCCAGCAGCAACCGGACTAGTGAGGTCGGGGAGCTGTTTTTT	CASSNRTSEVGELFF
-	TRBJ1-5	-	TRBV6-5	TGTGCCAGCAAGGTCAATAGCAATCAGCCCCAGCATTTT	CASKVNSNQPQHF
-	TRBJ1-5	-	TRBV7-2	TGTGCCAGCAGCTTAAGTGCCCCACAGCCCCAGCATTTT	CASSLSAPQPQHF
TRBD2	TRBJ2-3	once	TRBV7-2	TGTGCCAGCAGCTCTCGCTTAGCGGGGGGGACGGATACGCAGTATTTT	CASSSRLAGGTDTQYF
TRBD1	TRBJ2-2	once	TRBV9	TGTGCCAGCAGCACCTACCAGGGGGCGCGACTGTTGACCGGGGAGCTGTTTTTT	CASSTYQGARLLTGELFF
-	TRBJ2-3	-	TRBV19	TGTGCCAGTAGCAGACCGGGACGCCTGGGGGACGATACGCAGTATTTT	CASSRPGRLGDDTQYF
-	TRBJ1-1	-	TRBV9	TGTGCCAGCAGCGTAGTATGGGGGGACACTGAAGCTTTCTTT	CASSVVWGDTEAFF
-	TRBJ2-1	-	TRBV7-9	TGTGCCAGCAGCCCCGCGGGCGGGGCCCTCCGTGAGCAGTTCTTC	CASSPAGGALREQFF
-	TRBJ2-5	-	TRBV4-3	TGCGCCAGCAGACCCGGACTAAAGGAGACCCAGTACTTC	CASRPGLKETQYF
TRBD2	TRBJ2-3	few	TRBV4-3	TGCGCCAGCAGCCAAGGGCTAGCGGGGGGGTTCACAGATACGCAGTATTTT	CASSQGLAGGFTDTQYF
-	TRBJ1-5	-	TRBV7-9	TGTGCCAGCAGCTTAAATTTTCAGCCCCAGCATTTT	CASSLNFQPQHF
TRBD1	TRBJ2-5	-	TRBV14	TGTGCCAGCAGCCAGAGGACAGGTGTTCAAGAGACCCAGTACTTC	CASSQRTGVQETQYF
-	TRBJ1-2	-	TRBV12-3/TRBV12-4	TGTGCCAGCGGGAGCAAGGGCTACACCTTC	CASGSKGYTF
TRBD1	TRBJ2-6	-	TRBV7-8	TGTGCCAGCAGCTTCGACAGGGCTGGGGCCAACGTCCTGACTTTC	CASSFDRAGANVLTF
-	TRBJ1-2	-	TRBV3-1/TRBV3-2	TGTGCCAGCAGCACGTTCGAAGCAAGGGCTAACTATGGCTACACCTTC	CASSTFEARANYGYTF
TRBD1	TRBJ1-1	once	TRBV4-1	TGCGCCAGCAATAACAGGGGGTTTGACACTGAAGCTTTCTTT	CASNNRGFDTEAFF
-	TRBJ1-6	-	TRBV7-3	TGTGCCAGCAGCTTTGACCGGGACGGCTCACCCCTCCACTTT	CASSFDRDGSPLHF
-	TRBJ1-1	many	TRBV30	TGTGCCTGGGGCCACGGCAGATCGAACACTGAAGCTTTCTTT	CAWGHGRSNTEAFF
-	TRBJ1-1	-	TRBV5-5	TGTGCCAGCAGCGCAGGGAACACTGAAGCTTTCTTT	CASSAGNTEAFF
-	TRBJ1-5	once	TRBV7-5	TGTGCCAGAAGCTTACGGGGGCGGTGGAATCAGCCCCAGCATTTT	CARSLRGRWNQPQHF
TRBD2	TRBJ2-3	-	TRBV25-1	TGTGCCGGAGCGGGGGGGCCAGGCACAGATACGCAGTATTTT	CAGAGGPGTDTQYF
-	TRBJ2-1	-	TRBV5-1	TGCGCCAGCAGCCCGGGTGTCGGGGTCAATGAGCAGTTCTTC	CASSPGVGVNEQFF
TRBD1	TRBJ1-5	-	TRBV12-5	TGTGCTAGTGGTTTGATGGCCGACAGGGTGAATAGCAATCAGCCCCAGCATTTT	CASGLMADRVNSNQPQHF
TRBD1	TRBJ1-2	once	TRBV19	TGTGCCAGTACGTTAGCCGGGACAGGGAACCCCTATGGCTACACCTTC	CASTLAGTGNPYGYTF
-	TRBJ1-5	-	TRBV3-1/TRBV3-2	TGTGCCAGCAGCCCCGGGAATCAGCCCCAGCATTTT	CASSPGNQPQHF
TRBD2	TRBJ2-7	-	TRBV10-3	TGTGCCATCAGAACTAGCGGGGGTCATTCCGAGCAGTACTTC	CAIRTSGGHSEQYF
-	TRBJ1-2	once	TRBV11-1	TGTGCCAGCAGCTTAGACGGTCGCGGGTATGGCTACACCTTC	CASSLDGRGYGYTF
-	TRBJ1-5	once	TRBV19	TGTGCCAGTACCCCTACCGGTTACTTAGGGCAGCCCCAGCATTTT	CASTPTGYLGQPQHF
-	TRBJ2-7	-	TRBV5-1	TGCGCCAGCAGCTTGTCGGTCCCCGCCAACGAGCAGTACTTC	CASSLSVPANEQYF